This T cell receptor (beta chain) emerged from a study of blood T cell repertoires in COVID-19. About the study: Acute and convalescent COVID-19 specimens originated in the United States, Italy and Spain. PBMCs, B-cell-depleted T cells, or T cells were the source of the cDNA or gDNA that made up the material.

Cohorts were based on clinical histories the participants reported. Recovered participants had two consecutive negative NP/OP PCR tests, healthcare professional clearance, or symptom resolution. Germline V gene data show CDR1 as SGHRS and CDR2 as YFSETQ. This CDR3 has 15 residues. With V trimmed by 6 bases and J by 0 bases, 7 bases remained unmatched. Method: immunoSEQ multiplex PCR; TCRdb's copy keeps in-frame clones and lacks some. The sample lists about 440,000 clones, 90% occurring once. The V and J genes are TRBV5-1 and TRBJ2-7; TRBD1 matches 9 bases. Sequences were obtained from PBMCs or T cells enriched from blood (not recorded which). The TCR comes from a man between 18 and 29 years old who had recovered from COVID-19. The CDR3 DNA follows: TGCGCCAGCAACCCTACAGGGGGCGACTCCTACGAGCAGTACTTC. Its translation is CASNPTGGDSYEQYF.